This T cell receptor (beta chain) was profiled in a study of OX40 agonist ivuxolimab in advanced cancers. For the study at large: Partial responses occurred in Three dose-escalation patients, one with hepatocellular carcinoma and two with cutaneous melanoma.

In its sample, this clone was seen a few times. V was shortened by 4 bases and J by 6 bases, with 12 bases between the two germline ends. CDR1 is GTSNPN, CDR2 SVGIG, per germline (reference sequence). The CDR3 extends over 13 amino acids. Sequencing used immunoSEQ multiplex PCR; TCRdb keeps in-frame clones, though not all of them. The sample shows about 20,000 clones, roughly 78% of them seen only once. This chain connects TRBV30 to TRBJ2-2; D tentatively fits TRBD1 or TRBD2 (6 bases each). The input for sequencing was CD4+ or CD8+ T cells sorted from blood, taken in a trial of the OX40 agonist ivuxolimab. This clonotype originated in an adult with an advanced solid tumor such as melanoma, head and neck, liver or kidney cancer. CDR3 nucleotide sequence: TGTGCCTGGAATCCGGGGGCGGCCGGGGAGCTGTTTTTT. This gives the protein CAWNPGAAGELFF.